This record looks at one T cell receptor (beta chain) sequence and its context. These data originate in a study of blood T cell repertoires in COVID-19. Study summary: Donors in the United States, Italy and Spain gave samples during acute or convalescent COVID-19. The cDNA or gDNA used as material had been derived from T cells, B-cell-depleted T cells, or PBMCs.

The CDR3 contains 16 residues. Trimming cost V 5 bases and J 3 bases, with 17 bases left between them. Germline CDR1 and CDR2: KGHDR and SFDVKD. The protocol was immunoSEQ multiplex PCR, while the TCRdb copy is restricted to in-frame clones and leaves out a portion. Among around 140,000 clones listed, 70% to 80% were seen once. The receptor was isolated from a man in his forties or fifties with acute or convalescent COVID-19. The rearrangement uses TRBV24-1 and TRBJ2-3; possibly TRBD2 for D (6 bases). Sequences were obtained from peripheral blood. The CDR3 bases are TGTGCCACCAGTGCCCACCGCCAGGGAGGAACAGATACGCAGTATTTT. Its translation: CATSAHRQGGTDTQYF.